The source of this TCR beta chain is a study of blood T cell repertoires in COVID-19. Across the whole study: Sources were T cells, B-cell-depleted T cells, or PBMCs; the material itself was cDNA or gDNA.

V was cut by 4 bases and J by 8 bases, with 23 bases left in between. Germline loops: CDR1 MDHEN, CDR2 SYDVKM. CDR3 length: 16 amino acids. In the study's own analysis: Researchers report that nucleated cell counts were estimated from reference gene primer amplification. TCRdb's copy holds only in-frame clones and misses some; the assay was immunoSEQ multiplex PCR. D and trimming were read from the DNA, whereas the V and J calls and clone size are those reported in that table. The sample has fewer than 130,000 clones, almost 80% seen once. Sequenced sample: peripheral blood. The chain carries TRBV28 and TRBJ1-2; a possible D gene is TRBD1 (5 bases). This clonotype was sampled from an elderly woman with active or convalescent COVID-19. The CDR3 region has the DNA TGTGCCAGCAGTTCACACCCCACCGCAGGGCCTCAGGGCTACACCTTC. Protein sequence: CASSSHPTAGPQGYTF.